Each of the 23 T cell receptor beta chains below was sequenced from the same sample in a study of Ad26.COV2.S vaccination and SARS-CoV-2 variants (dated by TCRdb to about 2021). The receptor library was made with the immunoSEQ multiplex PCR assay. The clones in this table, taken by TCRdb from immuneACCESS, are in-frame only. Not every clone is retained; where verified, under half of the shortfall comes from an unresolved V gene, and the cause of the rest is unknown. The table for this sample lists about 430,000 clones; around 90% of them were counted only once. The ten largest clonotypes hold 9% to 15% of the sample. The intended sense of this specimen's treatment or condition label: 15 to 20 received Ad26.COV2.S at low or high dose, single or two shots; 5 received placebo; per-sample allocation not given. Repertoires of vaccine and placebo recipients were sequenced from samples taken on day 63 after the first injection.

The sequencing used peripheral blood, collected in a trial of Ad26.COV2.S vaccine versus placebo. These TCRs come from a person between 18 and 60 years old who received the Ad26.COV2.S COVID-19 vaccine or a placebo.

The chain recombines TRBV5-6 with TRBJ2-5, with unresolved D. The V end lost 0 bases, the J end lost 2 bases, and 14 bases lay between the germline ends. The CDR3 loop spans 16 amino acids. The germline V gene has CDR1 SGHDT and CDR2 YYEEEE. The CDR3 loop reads CASSLAERAPQETQYF. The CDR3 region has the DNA TGTGCCAGCAGCTTGGCCGAACGGGCCCCTCAAGAGACCCAGTACTTC.

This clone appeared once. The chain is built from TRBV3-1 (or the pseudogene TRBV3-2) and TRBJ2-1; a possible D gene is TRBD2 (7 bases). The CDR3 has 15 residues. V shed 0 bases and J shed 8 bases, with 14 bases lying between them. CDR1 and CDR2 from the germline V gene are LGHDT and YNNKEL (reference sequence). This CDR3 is CASSQDGGGSDEQFF. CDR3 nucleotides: TGTGCCAGCAGCCAAGACGGGGGCGGGAGCGATGAGCAGTTCTTC.

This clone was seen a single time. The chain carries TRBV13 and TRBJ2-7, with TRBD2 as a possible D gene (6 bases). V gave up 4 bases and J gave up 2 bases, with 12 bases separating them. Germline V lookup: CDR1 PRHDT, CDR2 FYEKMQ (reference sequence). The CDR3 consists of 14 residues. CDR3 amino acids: CASSSRRGPYEQYF. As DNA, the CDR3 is TGTGCCAGCAGCTCACGGCGGGGACCCTACGAGCAGTACTTC.

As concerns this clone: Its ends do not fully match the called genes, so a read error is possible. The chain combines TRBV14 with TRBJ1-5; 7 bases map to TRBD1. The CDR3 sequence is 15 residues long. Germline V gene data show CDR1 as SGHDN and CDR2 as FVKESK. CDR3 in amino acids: CASSEDREGNQPQHF. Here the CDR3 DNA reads TGTGCCAGCAGCGAAGACAGGGAAGGCAATCAGCCCCAGCATTTT.

The CDR3 loop reads CASSEGLSGVSTDTQYF. DNA of the CDR3: TGTGCCAGCAGTGAAGGCCTTAGCGGAGTTAGCACAGATACGCAGTATTTT. The gene calls are TRBV2 and TRBJ2-3, with D perhaps matching TRBD2 (6 bases). Germline V gene data show CDR1 as SNHLY and CDR2 as FYNNEI. The CDR3 extends over 17 amino acids. V shed 1 base and J shed 0 bases, with 14 bases lying between them.

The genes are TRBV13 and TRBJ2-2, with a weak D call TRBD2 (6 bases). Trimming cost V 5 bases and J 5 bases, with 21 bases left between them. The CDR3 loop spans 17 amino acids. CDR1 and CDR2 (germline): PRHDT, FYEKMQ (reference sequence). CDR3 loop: CASSGQMVGSRTGELFF. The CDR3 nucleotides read TGTGCCAGCAGCGGTCAAATGGTCGGGAGCCGAACCGGGGAGCTGTTTTTT.

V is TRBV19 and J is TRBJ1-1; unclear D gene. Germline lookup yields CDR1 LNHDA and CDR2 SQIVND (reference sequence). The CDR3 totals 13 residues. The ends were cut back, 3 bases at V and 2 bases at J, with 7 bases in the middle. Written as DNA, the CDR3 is TGTGCCAGTAGTATTCTCGGAAACACTGAAGCTTTCTTT. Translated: CASSILGNTEAFF.

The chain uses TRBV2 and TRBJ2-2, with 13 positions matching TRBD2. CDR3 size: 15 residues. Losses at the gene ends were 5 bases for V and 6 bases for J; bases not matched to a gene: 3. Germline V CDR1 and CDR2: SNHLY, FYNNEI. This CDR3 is CASSRTSGSPGELFF. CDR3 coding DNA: TGTGCCAGCAGTAGGACTAGCGGGAGCCCCGGGGAGCTGTTTTTT.

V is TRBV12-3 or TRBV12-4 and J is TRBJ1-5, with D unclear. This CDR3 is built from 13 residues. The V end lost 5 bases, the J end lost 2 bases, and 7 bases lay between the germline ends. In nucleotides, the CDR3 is TGTGCCAGCAGTCGCGCCGGCAATCAGCCCCAGCATTTT. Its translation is CASSRAGNQPQHF.

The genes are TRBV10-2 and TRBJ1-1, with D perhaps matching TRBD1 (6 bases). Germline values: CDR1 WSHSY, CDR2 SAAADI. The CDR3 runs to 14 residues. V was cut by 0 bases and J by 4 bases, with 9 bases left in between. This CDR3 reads CASSESGGGTEAFF. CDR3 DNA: TGCGCCAGCAGTGAGTCAGGGGGGGGCACTGAAGCTTTCTTT.

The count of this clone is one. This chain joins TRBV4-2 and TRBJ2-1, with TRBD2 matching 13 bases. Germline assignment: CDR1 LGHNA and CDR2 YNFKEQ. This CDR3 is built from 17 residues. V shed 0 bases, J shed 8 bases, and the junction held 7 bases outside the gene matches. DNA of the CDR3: TGTGCCAGCAGCCAAGATCGGGGGACTAGCGGGATCTATGAGCAGTTCTTC. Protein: CASSQDRGTSGIYEQFF.

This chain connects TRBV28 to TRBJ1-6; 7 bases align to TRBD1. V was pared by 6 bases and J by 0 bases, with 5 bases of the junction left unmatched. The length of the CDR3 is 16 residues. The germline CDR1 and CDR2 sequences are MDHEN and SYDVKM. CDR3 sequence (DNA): TGTGCCAGCAGGGGGCAGGGGGGCTCCTATAATTCACCCCTCCACTTT. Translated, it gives CASRGQGGSYNSPLHF.

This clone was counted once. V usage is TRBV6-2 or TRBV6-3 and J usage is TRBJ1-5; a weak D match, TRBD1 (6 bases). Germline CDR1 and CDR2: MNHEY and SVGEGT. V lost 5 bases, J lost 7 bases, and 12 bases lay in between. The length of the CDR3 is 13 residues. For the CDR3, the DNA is TGTGCCAGCAGTCGGGGGCCGGGGCAGCCCCAGCATTTT. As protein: CASSRGPGQPQHF.

Written as DNA, the CDR3 is TGTGCCAGCAGCTTACGGACAGCTTCCAACTATGGCTACACCTTC. Encoded protein: CASSLRTASNYGYTF. V usage is TRBV7-2 and J usage is TRBJ1-2; a weak D match, TRBD1 (6 bases). The CDR3 is 15 residues long. CDR1 and CDR2 from the germline V gene are SGHTA and FQGNSA. V lost 2 bases, J lost 2 bases, and 12 bases lay in between.

The CDR3 spells CATSDTTEGRSYNEQFF. In DNA form, the CDR3 reads TGTGCCACCAGTGATACCACAGAAGGAAGATCCTACAATGAGCAGTTCTTC. The chain combines TRBV24-1 with TRBJ2-1; D unclear. The CDR3 loop spans 17 amino acids. Germline V gene sequence: CDR1 KGHDR, CDR2 SFDVKD. V was shortened by 3 bases and J by 1 base, with 15 bases between the two germline ends.

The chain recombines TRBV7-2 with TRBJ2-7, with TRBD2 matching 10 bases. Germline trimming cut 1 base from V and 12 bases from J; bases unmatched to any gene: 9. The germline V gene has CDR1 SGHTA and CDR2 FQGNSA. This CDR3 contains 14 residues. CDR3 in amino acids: CASSLEVLAGDRYF. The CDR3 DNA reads TGTGCCAGCAGCTTAGAGGTGCTAGCGGGAGATAGGTACTTC.

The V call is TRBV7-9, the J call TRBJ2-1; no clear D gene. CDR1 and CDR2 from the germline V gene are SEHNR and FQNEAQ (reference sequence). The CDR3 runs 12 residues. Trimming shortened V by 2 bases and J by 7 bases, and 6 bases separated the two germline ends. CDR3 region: CASSLRKNEQFF. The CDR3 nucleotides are TGTGCCAGCAGCTTACGAAAAAATGAGCAGTTCTTC.

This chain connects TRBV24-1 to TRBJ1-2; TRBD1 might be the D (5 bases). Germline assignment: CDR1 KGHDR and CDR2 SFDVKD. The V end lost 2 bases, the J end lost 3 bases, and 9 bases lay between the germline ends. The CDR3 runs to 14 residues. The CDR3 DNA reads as TGTGCCACCAGTGATTCGGGGACGGACTATGGCTACACCTTC. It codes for CATSDSGTDYGYTF.

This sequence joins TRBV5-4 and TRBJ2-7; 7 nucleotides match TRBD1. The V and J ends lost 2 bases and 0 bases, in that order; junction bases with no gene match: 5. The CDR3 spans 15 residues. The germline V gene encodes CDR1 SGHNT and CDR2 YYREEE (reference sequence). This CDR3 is CASSFSGTASYEQYF. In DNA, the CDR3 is TGTGCCAGCAGCTTTTCCGGGACAGCCTCCTACGAGCAGTACTTC.

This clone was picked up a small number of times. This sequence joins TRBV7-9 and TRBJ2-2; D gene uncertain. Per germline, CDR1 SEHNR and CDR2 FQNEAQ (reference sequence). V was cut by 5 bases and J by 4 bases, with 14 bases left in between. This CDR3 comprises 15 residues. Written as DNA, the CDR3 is TGTGCCAGCAGCGGTAGCCCTACTCTCACCGGGGAGCTGTTTTTT. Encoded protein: CASSGSPTLTGELFF.

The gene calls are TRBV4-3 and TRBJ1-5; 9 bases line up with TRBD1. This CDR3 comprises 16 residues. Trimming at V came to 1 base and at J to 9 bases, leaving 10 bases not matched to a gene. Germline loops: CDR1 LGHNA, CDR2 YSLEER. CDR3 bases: TGCGCCAGCAGCCAAGGTTACAACAGGGGGCGTCGGCCCCAGCATTTT. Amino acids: CASSQGYNRGRRPQHF.

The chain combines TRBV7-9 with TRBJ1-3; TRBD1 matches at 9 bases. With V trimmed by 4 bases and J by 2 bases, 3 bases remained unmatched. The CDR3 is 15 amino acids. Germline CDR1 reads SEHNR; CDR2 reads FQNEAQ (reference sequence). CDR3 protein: CASSSTGGTGNTIYF. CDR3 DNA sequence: TGTGCCAGCAGCTCTACAGGGGGCACTGGAAACACCATATATTTT.

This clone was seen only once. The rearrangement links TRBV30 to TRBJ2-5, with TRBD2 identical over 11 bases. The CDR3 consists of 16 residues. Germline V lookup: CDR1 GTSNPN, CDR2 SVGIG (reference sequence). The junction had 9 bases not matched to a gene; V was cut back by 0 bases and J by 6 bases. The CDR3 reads CAWSVVGLAEGKTQYF. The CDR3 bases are TGTGCCTGGAGTGTAGTGGGACTAGCGGAAGGGAAGACCCAGTACTTC.